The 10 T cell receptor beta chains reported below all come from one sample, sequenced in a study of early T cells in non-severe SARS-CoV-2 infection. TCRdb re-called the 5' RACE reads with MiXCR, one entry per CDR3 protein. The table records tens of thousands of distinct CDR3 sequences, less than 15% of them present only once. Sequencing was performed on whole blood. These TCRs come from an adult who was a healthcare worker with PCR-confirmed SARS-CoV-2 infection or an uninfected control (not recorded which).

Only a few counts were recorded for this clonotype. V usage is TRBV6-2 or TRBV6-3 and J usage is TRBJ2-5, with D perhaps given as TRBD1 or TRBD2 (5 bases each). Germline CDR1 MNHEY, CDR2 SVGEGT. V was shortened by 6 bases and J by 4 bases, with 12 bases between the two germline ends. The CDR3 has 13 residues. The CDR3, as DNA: TGTGCCAGCAGGGCGGCTGGGGGAGAGACCCAGTACTTC. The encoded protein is CASRAAGGETQYF.

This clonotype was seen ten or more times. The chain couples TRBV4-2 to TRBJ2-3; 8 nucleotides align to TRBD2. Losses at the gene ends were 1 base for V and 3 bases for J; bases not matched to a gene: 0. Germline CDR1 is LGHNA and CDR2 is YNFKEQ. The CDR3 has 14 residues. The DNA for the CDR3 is TGTGCCAGCAGCCAAGCGGGAGGGACAGATACGCAGTATTTT. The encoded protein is CASSQAGGTDTQYF.

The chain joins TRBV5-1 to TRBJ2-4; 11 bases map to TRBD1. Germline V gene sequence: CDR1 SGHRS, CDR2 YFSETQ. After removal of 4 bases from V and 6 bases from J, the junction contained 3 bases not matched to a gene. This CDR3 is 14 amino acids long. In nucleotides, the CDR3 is TGCGCCAGCAGCGCCGGGACAGGGGGAAACATTCAGTACTTC. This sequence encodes CASSAGTGGNIQYF.

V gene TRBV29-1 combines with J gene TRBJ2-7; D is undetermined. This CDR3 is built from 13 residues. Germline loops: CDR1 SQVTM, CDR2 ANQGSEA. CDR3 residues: CPAEDEDKYEQYF. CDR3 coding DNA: TGCCCCGCGGAAGACGAAGACAAATACGAGCAGTACTTC.

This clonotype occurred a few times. CDR3 amino acids: CASSQDTDSYEQYF. Written as DNA, the CDR3 is TGCGCCAGCAGCCAAGATACAGACTCCTACGAGCAGTACTTC. The gene calls are TRBV4-3 and TRBJ2-7, with D unclear. The CDR3 consists of 14 residues. The V end was cut by 0 bases, the J end by 0 bases, with 6 bases between. Germline lookup yields CDR1 LGHNA and CDR2 YSLEER.

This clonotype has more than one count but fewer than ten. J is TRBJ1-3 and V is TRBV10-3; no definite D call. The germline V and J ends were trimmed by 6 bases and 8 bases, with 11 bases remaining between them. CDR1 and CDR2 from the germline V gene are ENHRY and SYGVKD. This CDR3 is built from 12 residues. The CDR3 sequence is CAIRSPADTIYF. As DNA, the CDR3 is TGTGCCATCAGGTCACCGGCTGACACCATATATTTT.

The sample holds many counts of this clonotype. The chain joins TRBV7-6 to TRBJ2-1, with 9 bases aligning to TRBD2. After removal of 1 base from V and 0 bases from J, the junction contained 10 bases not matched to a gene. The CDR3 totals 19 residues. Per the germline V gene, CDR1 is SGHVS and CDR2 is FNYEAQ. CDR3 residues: CASSLGAGGPLSSYNEQFF. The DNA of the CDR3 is TGTGCCAGCAGCTTAGGAGCGGGGGGTCCCTTAAGCTCCTACAATGAGCAGTTCTTC.

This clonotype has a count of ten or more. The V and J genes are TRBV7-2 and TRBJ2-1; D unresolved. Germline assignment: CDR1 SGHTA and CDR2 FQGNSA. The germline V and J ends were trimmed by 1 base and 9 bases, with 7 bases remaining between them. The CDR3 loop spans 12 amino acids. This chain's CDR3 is CASSLGALEQFF. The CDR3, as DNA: TGTGCCAGCAGCTTAGGAGCTCTTGAGCAGTTCTTC. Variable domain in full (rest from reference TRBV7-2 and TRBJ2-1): GAGVSQSPSNKVTEKGKDVELRCDPISGHTALYWYRQSLGQGLEFLIYFQGNSAPDKSGLPSDRFSAERTGGSVSTLTIQRTQQEDSAVYLCASSLGALEQFFGPGTRLTVL.

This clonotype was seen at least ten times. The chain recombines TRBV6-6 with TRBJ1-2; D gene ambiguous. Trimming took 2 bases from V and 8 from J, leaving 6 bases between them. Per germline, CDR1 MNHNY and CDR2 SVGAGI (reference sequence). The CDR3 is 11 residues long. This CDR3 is CASSYGEGYTF. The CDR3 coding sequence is TGTGCCAGCAGTTACGGGGAAGGCTACACCTTC.

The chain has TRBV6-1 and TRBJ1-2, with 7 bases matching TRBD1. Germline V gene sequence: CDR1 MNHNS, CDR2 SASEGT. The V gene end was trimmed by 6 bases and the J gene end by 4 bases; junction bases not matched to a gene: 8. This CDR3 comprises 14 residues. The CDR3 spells CASRNGQALYGYTF. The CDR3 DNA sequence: TGTGCCAGCAGAAATGGACAGGCTCTCTATGGCTACACCTTC.